This entry lists 4 T cell receptor beta chains sequenced from one sample in a study of cytomegalovirus exposure and HLA in healthy donors. PCR involved 60 Vbeta and 13 Jbeta primers. The protocol was immunoSEQ multiplex PCR, while the TCRdb copy is restricted to in-frame clones and leaves out a portion. The data show 50,000 or so clones, with 55% to 75% seen just once and over 30% held by the top ten. The sequenced sample was PBMCs. The receptors were sampled from a man in his forties or fifties in good health and CMV-seropositive.

The rearrangement links TRBV5-1 to TRBJ1-2; D unresolved. The V gene lost 4 bases and the J gene lost 8 bases, with 12 bases spanning the gap. The V gene's germline CDR1 is SGHRS and CDR2 YFSETQ. The CDR3 runs 12 residues. In nucleotides, the CDR3 is TGCGCCAGCAGCCTGACCCTCGGGGGCTACACCTTC. Translation gives CASSLTLGGYTF.

J is TRBJ1-5 and V is TRBV6-5; 8 bases are shared with TRBD1. This CDR3 spans 15 amino acids. Trimming took 5 bases from V and 2 from J; bases not matched to a gene: 5. Germline CDR1 reads MNHEY; CDR2 reads SVGAGI. The CDR3 region has the DNA TGTGCCAGCAGTCCGGACAGGGCAGGCAATCAGCCCCAGCATTTT. Translated, it gives CASSPDRAGNQPQHF.

The genes are TRBV19 and TRBJ2-3; TRBD1 agrees at 7 bases. Per germline, CDR1 LNHDA and CDR2 SQIVND (reference sequence). The V and J ends lost 6 bases and 6 bases, in that order; junction bases with no gene match: 3. The CDR3 has 12 amino acids. CDR3 nucleotide sequence: TGTGCCAGTAGGGAAGGGGGCGATACGCAGTATTTT. Protein product: CASREGGDTQYF.

The J gene is TRBJ2-3, the V gene TRBV4-3, with D possibly TRBD2 on 7 matching bases. Germline lookup yields CDR1 LGHNA and CDR2 YSLEER. V lost 4 bases and J lost 3, with 20 bases in between. The CDR3 totals 17 residues. CDR3 amino acids: CASSRKGGAERTDTQYF. The DNA for the CDR3 is TGCGCCAGCAGCCGCAAAGGGGGGGCTGAACGGACAGATACGCAGTATTTT.